Described below is a single TCR beta chain sequence and its context. The antigen remains undetermined. The sample originates from a study of Ad26.COV2.S vaccination and SARS-CoV-2 variants. The wider study: Intramuscularly, Ad26.COV2.S was given either once or twice, 56 days apart.

The germline V gene encodes CDR1 GTSNPN and CDR2 SVGIG (reference sequence). V trimming: 6 bases; J trimming: 15 bases; junction bases outside the gene matches: 18. CDR3 size: 14 residues. This table comes from immunoSEQ multiplex PCR, and its TCRdb copy is limited to in-frame clones, with some not included. Here the sample spans around 450,000 clones, around 87% being singletons. As to treatment: 15 to 20 received Ad26.COV2.S at low or high dose, single or two shots; about 5 received placebo; per-sample allocation not given. Following the first vaccine or placebo injection, samples were taken on day 63. Donation was by an adult aged 18-55 years who was in Boston. Vaccination employed an Ad26 vector expressing the Wuhan-strain SARS-CoV-2 spike. Study findings and constraints: Breadth measured for non-spike TCRs was similar across vaccine and placebo recipients.

This chain connects TRBV30 to TRBJ2-1, with 9 bases lining up with TRBD2. This TCR derives from a person aged 18 to 65 who received the Ad26.COV2.S COVID-19 vaccine or a placebo. The sequencing used peripheral blood, collected in a trial of Ad26.COV2.S vaccine versus placebo. The CDR3: CACSPGASGERGFF. The CDR3 coding sequence is TGTGCCTGTAGCCCAGGGGCTAGCGGGGAACGGGGGTTCTTC.